This entry concerns a single T cell receptor beta chain. Its target antigen remains unknown. Base qualities are not at hand, and no much larger clone is one base apart. The data are from a study of OX40 agonist ivuxolimab in advanced cancers. A note on the overall study: Ivuxolimab, which targeted the costimulatory receptor OX40 (CD134), was an agonistic, fully human IgG2 monoclonal antibody. Intravenous ivuxolimab was administered to patients every 2 weeks at six dose levels: 0.01, 0.1, 0.3, 1.5, 3 and 10 mg/kg. Among the roughly 50 dose-escalation patients, about 20 had hepatocellular carcinoma, 15 or so melanoma, 9 renal cell carcinoma and 9 head and neck cancer. The dose-escalation cohort was approximately 83% male with a mean age of approximately 60 years, ranging from roughly 20 to 80. Patients were allowed to have had prior anti-PD-1, anti-PD-L1 or anti-CTLA-4 therapy, and roughly two fifths of the dose-escalation patients had been treated with checkpoint inhibitors. Partial responses occurred in three dose-escalation patients, of whom one had hepatocellular carcinoma and two had cutaneous melanoma. The point of sequencing TCRbeta in the periphery was to test whether ivuxolimab changed TCR sequence diversity and drove clonal T-cell expansion. The paper covers the monotherapy dose-escalation part of the phase I ivuxolimab trial, which included N of about 56 patients. Overall study results and their limits: On average, CD8+ T cells showed more expanded clones than CD4+ T cells after ivuxolimab. Which antigens the clonally expanded peripheral T cells were specific for was not determined. Low levels of normalized T-cell clonal expansion were also seen in some nonresponding patients. At doses of 0.1 to 3.0 mg/kg, clonal expansion of both CD4+ and CD8+ T cells in blood was seen between baseline and week 6. Partial responders in the 0.1-3.0 mg/kg groups had among the lowest normalized peripheral clonal expansion, especially among CD8+ T cells.

The germline V gene (reference sequence) specifies LNHDA as CDR1 and SQIVND as CDR2. Trimming removed 5 bases from V and 5 bases from J; the gene matches leave 9 bases unexplained. Reading from cysteine to phenylalanine, the CDR3 counts 15 amino acids. The retained sequence is limited to the CDR3, 45 bases, with the frame set at the first base. Genomic DNA was extracted from sorted cells for sequencing of the TCRbeta CDR3 region. The immunoSEQ Assay was used to sequence the TCRbeta CDR3 regions. The clones in this table, taken by TCRdb from immuneACCESS, are in-frame only. Not every clone is retained; where verified, under half of the shortfall comes from an unresolved V gene, and the cause of the rest is unknown. The sample table contains roughly 70,000 clones; only one count was recorded for approximately 90% of them. 0.67% of the sample is taken by the ten largest. The trial excluded patients who had a history of autoimmune disease or who were on systemic immunosuppression. Peripheral blood for TCR sequencing was collected from all dose cohorts at baseline, on cycle 4 day 1, and on cycle 7 day 1. The samples were drawn from a first-in-human, open-label, multicenter phase I dose-escalation trial of ivuxolimab. Adults with locally advanced or metastatic head and neck squamous cell, hepatocellular, melanoma or renal cell carcinoma were enrolled in the trial. Before TCR sequencing, CD4+ T cells and CD8+ T cells from peripheral blood were sorted into separate populations.

Here the sequenced sample was CD4+ or CD8+ T cells sorted from blood, taken in a trial of the OX40 agonist ivuxolimab. The receptor's source is an adult with an advanced solid tumor such as melanoma, head and neck, liver or kidney cancer. The chain was built from TRBV19 and TRBJ1-5, with 7 bases in between that match TRBD1. The sequence in DNA is TGTGCCAGTAGTCCCCGGACAGGAGGCGATCAGCCCCAGCATTTT. Translated, it gives CASSPRTGGDQPQHF.